Below are 14 T cell receptor beta chains sequenced from a single sample in a study of blood T cells in healthy people across ages. PCR was performed a second time for roughly 7 to 12 cycles using a sample-barcoded 5' primer and a J-beta primer mix. TCRdb passed the 5' RACE reads through MiXCR, listing each CDR3 protein once. The sample lists fewer than 900,000 distinct CDR3 sequences, 40% to 45% occurring once. What was sequenced was blood. Receptors originate from a woman aged 55-70 years in good health.

CDR3 in amino acids: CAISDKTSGGAGGELFF. In DNA, the CDR3 is TGTGCCATCAGCGACAAGACTAGCGGGGGGGCCGGCGGGGAGCTGTTTTTT. The rearrangement uses TRBV10-3 and TRBJ2-2, with 14 nucleotides matching TRBD2. Germline CDR1 and CDR2: ENHRY and SYGVKD. The length of the CDR3 is 17 residues. V shed 6 bases, J shed 7 bases, and the junction held 10 bases outside the gene matches.

This clonotype was counted between two and nine times. V is TRBV20-1 and J is TRBJ2-7; 11 bases line up with TRBD1. This CDR3 contains 18 residues. Germline CDR1 and CDR2: DFQATT and SNEGSKA (reference sequence). Losses at the gene ends were 2 bases for V and 5 bases for J; bases not matched to a gene: 17. The CDR3 reads CSARWDRGTGFSRNEQYF. As DNA, the CDR3 is TGCAGTGCTAGATGGGACAGGGGGACCGGGTTTAGTAGGAACGAGCAGTACTTC.

This chain connects TRBV3-1 to TRBJ2-5; D is possibly TRBD2 (6 bases). The better agreement between TRBJ2-7 and the DNA end casts doubt on the J call. This CDR3 contains 16 residues. In germline, CDR1 is LGHDT, CDR2 YNNKEL (reference sequence). The CDR3 loop is CASSQPRVSGAYEQYF. In nucleotides, the CDR3 is TGTGCCAGCAGCCAACCGCGGGTCTCGGGAGCCTACGAGCAGTACTTC.

There are many counts of this clonotype. The V and J genes are TRBV7-2 and TRBJ2-5; 12 bases match TRBD2. The V and J ends lost 4 bases and 5 bases, in that order; junction bases with no gene match: 8. The CDR3 consists of 16 residues. Germline V gene lookup returns CDR1 SGHTA and CDR2 FQGNSA. DNA of the CDR3: TGTGCCAGCAGCTCCGGTCTAGCGGGAGGGTGGGAGACCCAGTACTTC. It yields the protein CASSSGLAGGWETQYF.

The chain carries TRBV2 and TRBJ1-2; D may be TRBD1 (6 bases). The CDR3 consists of 12 residues. Germline CDR1 is SNHLY and CDR2 is FYNNEI. With 9 bases removed from V and 5 bases from J, the gap between germline ends came to 13 bases. CDR3 coding DNA: TGTGCCAGGAGGGACAAGGGTTATGGCTACACCTTC. Translation: CARRDKGYGYTF. The whole variable domain, filled in from reference TRBV2 and TRBJ1-2, reads EPEVTQTPSHQVTQMGQEVILRCVPISNHLYFYWYRQILGQKVEFLVSFYNNEISEKSEIFDDQFSVERPDGSNFTLKIRSTKLEDSAMYFCARRDKGYGYTFGSGTRLTVV.

This sequence joins TRBV12-3 or TRBV12-4 and TRBJ1-5; unclear D gene. The CDR3 covers 13 residues. V shed 6 bases and J shed 7 bases, with 13 bases lying between them. CDR3 nucleotide sequence: TGTGCCAGCAGGTACCGGTACGAGCAGCCCCAGCATTTT. Translation gives CASRYRYEQPQHF.

This clonotype showed up many times. V gene TRBV2 combines with J gene TRBJ2-3; 9 bases agree with TRBD1. Germline-derived CDR1 and CDR2 are SNHLY and FYNNEI. This CDR3 contains 14 residues. V shed 3 bases and J 5 bases; nucleotides not matched to a gene: 3. Here the CDR3 DNA reads TGTGCCAGCAGTGAGGACAGGGGTAAAGATACGCAGTATTTT. It is translated as CASSEDRGKDTQYF.

The gene calls are TRBV29-1 and TRBJ2-5; TRBD2 might be the D (6 bases). Trimming took off 7 bases at V and 5 bases at J, with 11 bases between the two ends. CDR1 is SQVTM and CDR2 is ANQGSEA in the germline V gene. This CDR3 contains 11 residues. The CDR3 coding sequence is TGCAGCGCGGCGGAGGGTGAGACCCAGTACTTC. Its protein is CSAAEGETQYF.

This clonotype was seen more than once but under ten times. The rearrangement uses TRBV5-1 and TRBJ2-5; TRBD2 agrees at 8 bases. The V segment lost 0 bases and the J segment 1 base; nucleotides outside the gene matches: 8. CDR1 is SGHRS and CDR2 is YFSETQ in the germline V gene. The CDR3 consists of 17 residues. CDR3 sequence: CASSLGLAGGLQETQYF. The DNA of the CDR3 is TGCGCCAGCAGCTTGGGTCTGGCGGGGGGCCTCCAAGAGACCCAGTACTTC. Full variable domain (rest looked up from reference TRBV5-1 and TRBJ2-5): KAGVTQTPRYLIKTRGQQVTLSCSPISGHRSVSWYQQTPGQGLQFLFEYFSETQRNKGNFPGRFSGRQFSNSRSEMNVSTLELGDSALYLCASSLGLAGGLQETQYFGPGTRLLVL.

V usage is TRBV30 and J usage is TRBJ1-6, with unresolved D. CDR1 and CDR2 from the germline V gene are GTSNPN and SVGIG (reference sequence). The V end was cut by 5 bases, the J end by 14 bases, with 10 bases between. The CDR3 has 10 residues. The CDR3 loop reads CAWGLKALHF. The CDR3 region has the DNA TGTGCCTGGGGACTTAAGGCCCTCCACTTT.

DNA for the CDR3: TGTGCCAGCAGCGCAGGGACGGCCCGAAACACTGAAGCTTTCTTT. Its protein is CASSAGTARNTEAFF. The chain recombines TRBV5-6 with TRBJ1-1, with a weak D call TRBD1 (5 bases). Trimming removed 4 bases at V and 2 bases at J, with 15 bases between. The germline V gene encodes CDR1 SGHDT and CDR2 YYEEEE. The CDR3 is 15 amino acids.

This clonotype was recorded a few times. The junction differs from germline at one of its ends, possibly a read error. The genes are TRBV20-1 and TRBJ2-3; D unresolved. Germline CDR1 reads DFQATT; CDR2 reads SNEGSKA (reference sequence). The CDR3 runs to 14 residues. The DNA of the CDR3 is TGCAGTGCTAGAGATGTGGCGCGCACGGATACGCAGTATTTT. Translated: CSARDVARTDTQYF.

The chain uses TRBV7-2 and TRBJ2-5; the match to TRBD2 covers 9 bases. CDR1 and CDR2 (germline): SGHTA, FQGNSA. The CDR3 has 15 amino acids. With 5 bases clipped from V and 2 bases from J, the junction kept 6 bases outside the gene matches. The CDR3 bases are TGTGCCAGCAGCGCCCTAGCGGGACGGCAAGAGACCCAGTACTTC. It specifies CASSALAGRQETQYF.

This chain uses TRBV11-1 with TRBJ2-3, with D perhaps given as TRBD1 or TRBD2 (5 bases each). Trimming shortened V by 2 bases and J by 2 bases, and 17 bases separated the two germline ends. Looked up from germline, CDR1 is SGHAT and CDR2 is FQDESV (reference sequence). The CDR3 has 17 residues. This chain's CDR3 is CASSLPRRGPNTDTQYF. CDR3 DNA: TGTGCCAGCAGCTTACCGAGAAGGGGACCCAACACAGATACGCAGTATTTT.